The sequence of this T cell receptor (beta chain) was determined in a study of post-analysis software for immune sequencing data (dated by TCRdb to between 2015 and 2017). Background for the entire study: Relapsing-remitting, secondary progressive and progressive-relapsing multiple sclerosis were recorded as disease courses, and subtype annotation was lacking for some patients. A subset of samples was prepared in parallel using single-end sample barcoding, then pooled and co-amplified after Illumina adapter ligation. The patient repertoires were compared against approximately ten previously published healthy control repertoires obtained from donors aged 6 to 25 years. General conclusions and limits of the study: Significantly higher frequencies in patients than in controls were found for several TRBV segments, including TRBV5-6, TRBV5-1 and TRBV20-1. The multiple sclerosis patient group was slightly younger than the control group. Strong co-clustering of samples prepared in the same batch was shown by direct clustering with F measure, prompting a batch-effect correction. Compared with controls, multiple sclerosis patients had significantly lower normalized Chao1 diversity, a finding suggesting substantial peripheral T-cell clonal expansion.

To demonstrate the VDJtools post-analysis software, TCR beta repertoires were profiled from the peripheral blood of about 13 young patients with multiple sclerosis. The patients with multiple sclerosis were children and adolescents between 6 and 15 years of age. A distance of 17 bases separates the germline ends of V and J, which lose 3 bases and 3 bases respectively. CDR1 and CDR2 (SEHNR, FQNEAQ) derive from the germline V gene (reference sequence). The CDR3 measures 16 amino acids from cysteine to phenylalanine. The read is trimmed to its CDR3 DNA, 48 bases read in frame from base 1. This clonotype appeared a few times. The antigen this receptor binds is unknown. Base qualities are not at hand, and no much larger clone is one base apart. Libraries came from PCR. Sequencing instrument: Illumina HiSeq 2500. To reduce PCR and sequencing biases, unique molecular identifiers were built into the TCR beta cDNA libraries. Around 500,000 cDNA molecules were obtained for every 1 to 10 million input T cells, so each molecule roughly corresponded to one T cell. Patient libraries were prepared and sequenced with the same protocol used for the earlier healthy control dataset. Samples belonging to the same batch were prepared together, multiplexed and sequenced on a shared HiSeq lane. Processing in the source paper ran as follows. Raw barcoded reads were processed with MIGEC, discarding single-read molecular identifier groups before consensus assembly and CDR3 extraction. Clonotype tables were post-analysed with VDJtools, and diversity was normalized by down-sampling all datasets to the smallest sample size. To correct batch-related cross-sample contamination, repertoire overlap clustering matched CDR3 amino acid sequences but not nucleotide sequences. TCRdb reworked the public reads: Q25 trimming with fastp, MiXCR clone assembly, productive beta chains retained. Each CDR3 protein gets just one entry, which takes the most common genes and DNA from the rows behind it. The V and J calls and clone size are TCRdb's, not the authors'. This sample comprises hundreds of thousands of distinct CDR3 sequences, over 45% of them detected only once. The ten top clones hold approximately 10% of the sample.

In this chain, TRBV7-9 is recombined with TRBJ2-5; 6 matching bases give a weak D call of TRBD1. This receptor was obtained from a girl between 2 and 10 years old with multiple sclerosis. The sequenced material came from blood. The nucleotide sequence is given as TGTGCCAGCAGCTTCGGGACAATCCTAGGGGAAGAGACCCAGTACTTC. Protein translation: CASSFGTILGEETQYF. Beyond the CDR3, the reference TRBV7-9 and TRBJ2-5 genes provide the residues; the full variable domain reads: DTGVSQNPRHKITKRGQNVTFRCDPISEHNRLYWYRQTLGQGPEFLTYFQNEAQLEKSRLLSDRFSAERPKGSFSTLEIQRTEQGDSAMYLCASSFGTILGEETQYFGPGTRLLVL.